What follows are 13 T cell receptor beta chains derived from one specimen sequenced in a study of memory CD4+ T cells and cytomegalovirus serostatus (dated by TCRdb to between 2017 and 2020). A FACSAria II was used to sort memory CD4+ T cells, defined as single viable CD3+CD4+CD8-CD45RO+ cells. Libraries were prepared through the immunoSEQ multiplex PCR assay. The immuneACCESS repertoire file appears here via TCRdb, limited to in-frame rearrangements. These files lack a portion of the clones; in checked studies, under half of the deficit traces to unresolved V genes, and the cause of the others is not known. The sample table holds about 25,000 clones, of which 75% were seen once. The top ten hold less than 1.2% of the sample. Material for sequencing was memory CD4+ T cells from blood. The source is an adult in good health and CMV-seronegative.

In DNA form, the CDR3 reads TGTGCCAGCAGCTCGCAAGTTTACAATGAGCAGTTCTTC. Translating it yields CASSSQVYNEQFF. The genes are TRBV11-3 and TRBJ2-1; D is unresolved. Germline lookup yields CDR1 SGHNT and CDR2 YENEEA. The CDR3 is 13 residues long. V shed 4 bases and J shed 4 bases, with 8 bases lying between them.

The rearrangement joins TRBV5-6 to TRBJ2-5; D gene ambiguous. V was pared by 4 bases and J by 4 bases, with 11 bases between. The CDR3 consists of 13 residues. Germline V gene lookup returns CDR1 SGHDT and CDR2 YYEEEE. CDR3 residues: CASSALQGETQYF. The CDR3 bases are TGTGCCAGCAGCGCCTTACAAGGAGAGACCCAGTACTTC.

The DNA of the CDR3 is TGTGCCAGCAGTGGCCTAGGACTAGCGGGGTTATACGAGCAGTACTTC. This gives the protein CASSGLGLAGLYEQYF. This chain connects TRBV6-1 to TRBJ2-7, with TRBD2 matching 12 bases. Germline CDR1 is MNHNS and CDR2 is SASEGT. The V and J ends lost 4 bases and 4 bases, in that order; junction bases with no gene match: 8. The CDR3 runs to 16 residues.

The gene calls are TRBV5-4 and TRBJ2-5; perhaps TRBD1 as D (5 bases). CDR1 is SGHNT, CDR2 YYREEE, per germline (reference sequence). V lost 1 base and J lost 5, with 12 bases in between. This CDR3 contains 14 residues. The CDR3 coding sequence is TGTGCCAGCAGCTTGCAGGGCGCGGTGGAGACCCAGTACTTC. Protein sequence: CASSLQGAVETQYF.

The chain uses TRBV10-2 and TRBJ2-5; D perhaps matches TRBD2 (5 bases). The DNA end favors TRBJ2-7, so the J call may be wrong. Germline V lookup: CDR1 WSHSY, CDR2 SAAADI. The CDR3 has 12 residues. CDR3 DNA: TGCGCCAGCAGTGATCGGGCGGGCGAGCAGTACTTC. Protein product: CASSDRAGEQYF.

This chain joins TRBV5-1 and TRBJ2-2, with 8 bases that match TRBD2. V gave up 0 bases and J gave up 7 bases; unmatched junction bases: 2. Germline CDR1 reads SGHRS; CDR2 reads YFSETQ. CDR3 size: 14 residues. CDR3 residues: CASSLVAGIGELFF. The CDR3 bases are TGCGCCAGCAGCTTGGTAGCGGGGATCGGGGAGCTGTTTTTT.

This clone has more than one count but fewer than ten. The rearrangement uses TRBV4-1 and TRBJ2-2; D call uncertain. CDR1 is MGHRA and CDR2 is YSYEKL in the germline V gene. Trimming pared 4 bases from V and 5 bases from J, leaving 11 bases between. CDR3 length equals 14 residues. The CDR3 nucleotides read TGCGCCAGCAGCCCAGAGGTCCGGACCGGGGAGCTGTTTTTT. It codes for CASSPEVRTGELFF.

The chain uses TRBV19 and TRBJ2-7, with D possibly matching TRBD2 (5 bases). Trimming removed 6 bases from V and 1 base from J, with 16 bases in between. This CDR3 spans 15 amino acids. CDR1 is LNHDA, CDR2 SQIVND, per germline (reference sequence). The CDR3 nucleotides are TGTGCCAGTAGGCTCCGGGATGTAGAGTCCTACGAGCAGTACTTC. Its translation is CASRLRDVESYEQYF.

The rearrangement links TRBV6-1 to TRBJ1-2; 7 bases align to TRBD1. Germline trimming cut 4 bases from V and 6 bases from J; bases unmatched to any gene: 11. Germline lookup yields CDR1 MNHNS and CDR2 SASEGT. The CDR3 is 15 residues long. The CDR3 is CASSVAGTERNGYTF. The CDR3 DNA reads as TGTGCCAGCAGTGTCGCCGGGACAGAGAGGAATGGCTACACCTTC.

The V call is TRBV21-1, the J call TRBJ2-7; the table's D call, TRBD2, has no DNA check behind it. TRBV21-1 represents a pseudogene. This CDR3 contains 17 residues. CDR3 sequence reads: CASSKALREGRFYEQYF. CDR3 in DNA: TGTGCCAGCAGCAAAGCGCTGAGGGAGGGCCGCTTCTACGAGCAGTACTTC.

This clone was counted a few times. CDR3 coding DNA: TGTGCCAGCAATAACGCCAATGAGCAGTTCTTC. Amino acids: CASNNANEQFF. The chain has TRBV6-1 and TRBJ2-1; D call uncertain. Looked up from germline, CDR1 is MNHNS and CDR2 is SASEGT. Trimming cost V 7 bases and J 6 bases, with 7 bases left between them. The CDR3 consists of 11 residues.

This rearrangement joins TRBV10-1 to TRBJ1-3; D remains unclear. Germline CDR1 is WNHNN and CDR2 is SYGVQD (reference sequence). CDR3 length equals 11 residues. V was pared by 3 bases and J by 4 bases, with 1 base between. Here the CDR3 reads CASSDGNTIYF. The CDR3 region has the DNA TGCGCCAGCAGTGACGGAAACACCATATATTTT.

This rearrangement joins TRBV10-3 to TRBJ2-7; D unclear. Germline CDR1 is ENHRY and CDR2 is SYGVKD. V was trimmed by 7 bases and J by 3 bases, leaving 16 bases between them. The CDR3 runs 14 residues. CDR3 in DNA: TGTGCCATCACCGGCCCCGGTGGGAACTACGAGCAGTACTTC. This codes for CAITGPGGNYEQYF.